Included here is one T cell receptor (beta chain) sequence, with context. This CDR3 has 14 residues. Trimming cost V 4 bases and J 8 bases, with 18 bases left between them. Germline V gene sequence: CDR1 SGHNT, CDR2 YYREEE (reference sequence). Clones were sequenced by immunoSEQ multiplex PCR, and TCRdb holds only the in-frame ones, with some missing. The data hold about 190,000 clones, with 90% to 95% observed a single time. These data originate in a study of T cell responses to AZD1222 COVID-19 vaccine. Across the whole study: Second-dose timings of about 4 or about 12 weeks were pooled.

The clonotype originates from an adult in good health. The rearrangement links TRBV5-4 to TRBJ1-2, with D possibly being TRBD1 (6 bases). The sample in question was peripheral blood, obtained on day 0 of AZD1222 vaccination. The CDR3 sequence is CASSLRTARAGYTF. CDR3 DNA: TGTGCCAGCAGCCTGAGGACAGCGAGGGCGGGCTACACCTTC.